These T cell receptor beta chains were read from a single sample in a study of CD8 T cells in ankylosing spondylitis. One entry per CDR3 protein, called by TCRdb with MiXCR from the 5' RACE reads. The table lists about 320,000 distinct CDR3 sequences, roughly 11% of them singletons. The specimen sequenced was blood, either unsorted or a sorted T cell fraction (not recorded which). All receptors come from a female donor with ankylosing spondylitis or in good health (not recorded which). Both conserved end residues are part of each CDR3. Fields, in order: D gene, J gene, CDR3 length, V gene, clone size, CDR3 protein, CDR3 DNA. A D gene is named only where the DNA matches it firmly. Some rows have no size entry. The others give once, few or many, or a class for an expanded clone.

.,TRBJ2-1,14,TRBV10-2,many,CASSTGTPNNEQFF,TGCGCCAGCAGTACCGGGACCCCAAACAATGAGCAGTTCTTC
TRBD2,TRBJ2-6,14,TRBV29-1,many,CSAGTNSGANVLTF,TGCAGCGCTGGGACTAACTCTGGGGCCAACGTCCTGACTTTC
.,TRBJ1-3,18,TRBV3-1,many,CASSPSTLDGYSGNTIYF,TGTGCCAGCAGCCCCAGTACCCTGGACGGTTACTCTGGAAACACCATATATTTT
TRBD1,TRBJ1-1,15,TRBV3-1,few,CASSPGTGSGTEAFF,TGTGCCAGCTCTCCCGGGACAGGGTCGGGCACTGAAGCTTTCTTT
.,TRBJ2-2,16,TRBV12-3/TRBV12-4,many,CASSITPRGNTGELFF,TGTGCCAGCAGTATCACCCCTAGGGGGAACACCGGGGAGCTGTTTTTT
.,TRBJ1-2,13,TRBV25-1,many,CASSEPEGYGYTF,TGTGCCAGCAGTGAACCGGAGGGCTATGGCTACACCTTC
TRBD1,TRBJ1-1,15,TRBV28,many,CASSYGGGTGTEAFF,TGTGCCAGCAGTTATGGAGGGGGCACGGGCACTGAAGCTTTCTTT
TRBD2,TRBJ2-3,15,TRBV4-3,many,CASSLTSGPTDTQYF,TGCGCCAGCAGCCTGACTAGCGGGCCCACAGATACGCAGTATTTT
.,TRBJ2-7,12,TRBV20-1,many,CSARGDRYEQYF,TGCAGTGCTAGAGGAGACAGATACGAGCAGTACTTC
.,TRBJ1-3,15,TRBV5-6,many,CASSPGPDPGNTIYF,TGTGCCAGCAGCCCTGGACCCGATCCTGGAAACACCATATATTTT
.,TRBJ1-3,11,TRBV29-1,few,CSVAGGNTIYF,TGCAGCGTTGCTGGGGGAAACACCATATATTTT
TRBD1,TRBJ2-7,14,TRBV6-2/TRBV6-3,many,CASIPGQGTYEQYF,TGTGCCAGCATTCCGGGACAGGGGACCTACGAGCAGTACTTC
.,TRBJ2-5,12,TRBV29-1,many,CSVDLVGGTQYF,TGCAGCGTTGACCTAGTGGGGGGGACCCAGTACTTC
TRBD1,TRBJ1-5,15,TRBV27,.,CASSPRQGYNQPQHF,TGTGCCAGCAGCCCCAGACAGGGCTATAATCAGCCCCAGCATTTT
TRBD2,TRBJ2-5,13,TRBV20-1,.,CSLAGAREETQYF,TGCAGCCTAGCGGGGGCCCGAGAAGAGACCCAGTACTTC
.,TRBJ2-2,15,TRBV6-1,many,CASSTGSTLAGELFF,TGTGCCAGCAGTACGGGTTCCACTCTCGCCGGGGAGCTGTTTTTT
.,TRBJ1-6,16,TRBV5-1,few,CASSLAGGGYNSPLHF,TGCGCCAGCAGCTTGGCCGGGGGGGGCTATAATTCACCCCTCCACTTT
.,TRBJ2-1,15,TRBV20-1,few,CSARARGRLYNEQFF,TGCAGTGCTAGAGCGAGGGGCAGACTCTACAATGAGCAGTTCTTC
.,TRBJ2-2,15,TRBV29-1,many,CSVGTGTTNTGELFF,TGCAGCGTTGGGACAGGGACTACGAACACCGGGGAGCTGTTTTTT
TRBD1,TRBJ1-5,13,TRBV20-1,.,CSAAGGGNQPQHF,TGCAGTGCAGCAGGGGGTGGGAATCAGCCCCAGCATTTT
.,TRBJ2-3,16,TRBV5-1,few,CASSLVGPGVADTQYF,TGCGCCAGCAGCTTGGTAGGACCTGGTGTAGCCGATACGCAGTATTTT
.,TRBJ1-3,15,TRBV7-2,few,CASSLGLAPGNTIYF,TGTGCCAGCAGCTTAGGGTTAGCCCCAGGGAACACCATATATTTT
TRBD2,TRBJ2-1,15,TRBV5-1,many,CASSSTTLAVNEQFF,TGCGCCAGCAGCTCGACGACCCTAGCGGTCAATGAGCAGTTCTTC
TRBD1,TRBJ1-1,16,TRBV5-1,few,CASTPGGQSMNTEAFF,TGCGCCAGCACTCCCGGGGGACAGTCCATGAACACTGAAGCTTTCTTT
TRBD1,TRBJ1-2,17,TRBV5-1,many,CASSLGFGQGLVDGYTF,TGCGCCAGCAGCTTGGGATTCGGACAGGGCCTAGTGGACGGCTACACCTTC
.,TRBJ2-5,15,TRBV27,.,CASSGRGTSGGTQYF,TGTGCCAGCAGTGGAAGGGGGACAAGCGGCGGGACCCAGTACTTC
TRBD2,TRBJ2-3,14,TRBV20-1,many,CSASREGLGDTQYF,TGCAGTGCTAGTAGGGAGGGCCTTGGAGATACGCAGTATTTT
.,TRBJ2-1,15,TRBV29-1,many,CSVEAGDRMHNEQFF,TGCAGCGTTGAGGCGGGGGACAGGATGCACAATGAGCAGTTCTTC
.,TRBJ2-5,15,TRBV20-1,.,CSAYNVGQTQETQYF,TGCAGTGCGTATAACGTAGGACAAACCCAAGAGACCCAGTACTTC
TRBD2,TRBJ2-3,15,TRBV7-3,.,CASSPAGGLSDTQYF,TGTGCCAGCAGCCCAGCGGGGGGGCTTTCAGATACGCAGTATTTT
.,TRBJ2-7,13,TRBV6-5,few,CASSYQTGYEQYF,TGTGCCAGCAGTTACCAAACAGGGTACGAGCAGTACTTC
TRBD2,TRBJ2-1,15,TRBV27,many,CASSLTSGPYNEQFF,TGTGCCAGCAGTCTAACTAGCGGCCCCTACAATGAGCAGTTCTTC
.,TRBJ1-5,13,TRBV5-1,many,CASSLALNQPQHF,TGCGCCAGCAGCTTGGCCTTGAATCAGCCCCAGCATTTT
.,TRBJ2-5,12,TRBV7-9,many,CASSFSGETQYF,TGTGCCAGCAGCTTTTCAGGAGAGACCCAGTACTTC
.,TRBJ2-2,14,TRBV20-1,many,CSARAGPNTGELFF,TGCAGTGCTAGAGCGGGGCCGAACACCGGGGAGCTGTTTTTT
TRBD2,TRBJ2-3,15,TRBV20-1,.,CSASVAGGSTDTQYF,TGCAGTGCTAGTGTTGCGGGAGGCTCCACAGATACGCAGTATTTT
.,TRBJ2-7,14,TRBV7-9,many,CASSFAYRDYEQYF,TGTGCCAGCAGCTTCGCTTACAGGGACTACGAGCAGTACTTC
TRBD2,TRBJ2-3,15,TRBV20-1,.,CSARDGGRGEDTQYF,TGCAGTGCTAGAGATGGCGGGAGGGGGGAAGATACGCAGTATTTT
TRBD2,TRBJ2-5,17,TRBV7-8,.,CASSLYGGGLAIETQYF,TGTGCCAGCAGCCTTTACGGGGGTGGACTAGCGATAGAGACCCAGTACTTC
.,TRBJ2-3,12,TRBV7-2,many,CACGYSTDTQYF,TGTGCCTGCGGGTATAGCACAGATACGCAGTATTTT
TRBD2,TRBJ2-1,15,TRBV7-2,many,CASSPTSGDYNEQFF,TGTGCCAGCAGCCCTACTAGCGGGGATTACAATGAGCAGTTCTTC
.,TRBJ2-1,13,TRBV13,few,CASTPGPHNEQFF,TGTGCCAGCACCCCCGGACCCCACAATGAGCAGTTCTTC
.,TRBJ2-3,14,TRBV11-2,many,CASSPGSSTDTQYF,TGTGCCAGCAGCCCGGGGTCCAGCACAGATACGCAGTATTTT
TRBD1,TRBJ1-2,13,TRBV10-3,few,CAITGTGGDGYTF,TGTGCCATCACCGGGACAGGGGGCGATGGCTACACCTTC
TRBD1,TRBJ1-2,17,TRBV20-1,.,CSARDHIRDSSFYGYTF,TGCAGTGCTAGAGATCACATTCGGGACAGCTCCTTCTATGGCTACACCTTC
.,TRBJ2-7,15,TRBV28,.,CASRTPDILNYEQYF,TGTGCCAGCAGGACCCCGGACATCTTAAACTACGAGCAGTACTTC
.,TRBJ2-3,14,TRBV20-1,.,CSASVARGVGSQYF,TGCAGTGCTAGCGTCGCACGCGGTGTGGGTTCGCAGTATTTT
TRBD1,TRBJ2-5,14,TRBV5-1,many,CASSWDSPWETQYF,TGCGCCAGCAGCTGGGACAGTCCCTGGGAGACCCAGTACTTC
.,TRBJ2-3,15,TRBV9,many,CASSVQGIRTDTQYF,TGTGCCAGCAGCGTGCAGGGAATACGCACAGATACGCAGTATTTT
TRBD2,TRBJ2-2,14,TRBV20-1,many,CSARETSGSGELFF,TGCAGTGCTAGGGAGACTAGCGGGAGCGGGGAGCTGTTTTTT
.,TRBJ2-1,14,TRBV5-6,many,CASSSGQPGLGQFF,TGTGCCAGCAGCTCTGGACAGCCGGGGTTGGGGCAGTTCTTC
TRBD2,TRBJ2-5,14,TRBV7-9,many,CASTMSGNQETQYF,TGTGCCAGCACCATGAGCGGGAATCAAGAGACCCAGTACTTC
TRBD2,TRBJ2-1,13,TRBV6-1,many,CASRQPGGEEQFF,TGTGCCAGCAGACAACCCGGGGGGGAAGAACAGTTCTTC
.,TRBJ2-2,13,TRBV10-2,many,CASAQGTTGELFF,TGCGCCAGCGCCCAAGGGACGACCGGGGAGCTGTTTTTT